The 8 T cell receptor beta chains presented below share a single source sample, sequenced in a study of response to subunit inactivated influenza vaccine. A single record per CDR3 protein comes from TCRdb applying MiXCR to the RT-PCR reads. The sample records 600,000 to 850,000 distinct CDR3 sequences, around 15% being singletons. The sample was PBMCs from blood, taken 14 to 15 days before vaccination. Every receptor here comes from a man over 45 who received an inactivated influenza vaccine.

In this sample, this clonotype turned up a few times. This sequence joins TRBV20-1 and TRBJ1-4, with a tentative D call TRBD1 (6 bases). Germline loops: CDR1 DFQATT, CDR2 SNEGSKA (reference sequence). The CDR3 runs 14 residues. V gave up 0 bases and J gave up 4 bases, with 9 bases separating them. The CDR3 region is CSAREGQSNEKLFF. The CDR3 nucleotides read TGCAGTGCTAGAGAGGGACAAAGTAATGAAAAACTGTTTTTT.

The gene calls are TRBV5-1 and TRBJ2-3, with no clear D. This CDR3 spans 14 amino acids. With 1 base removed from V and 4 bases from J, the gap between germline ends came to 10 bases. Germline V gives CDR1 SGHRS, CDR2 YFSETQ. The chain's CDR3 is CASSLSSAPDTQYF. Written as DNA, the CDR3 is TGCGCCAGCAGCTTGTCCAGCGCCCCAGATACGCAGTATTTT.

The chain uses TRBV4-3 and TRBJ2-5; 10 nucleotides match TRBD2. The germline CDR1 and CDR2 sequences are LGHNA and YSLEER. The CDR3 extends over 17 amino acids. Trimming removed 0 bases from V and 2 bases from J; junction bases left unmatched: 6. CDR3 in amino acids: CASSQEFRTSGQETQYF. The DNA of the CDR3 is TGCGCCAGCAGCCAAGAGTTTCGGACTAGCGGTCAAGAGACCCAGTACTTC.

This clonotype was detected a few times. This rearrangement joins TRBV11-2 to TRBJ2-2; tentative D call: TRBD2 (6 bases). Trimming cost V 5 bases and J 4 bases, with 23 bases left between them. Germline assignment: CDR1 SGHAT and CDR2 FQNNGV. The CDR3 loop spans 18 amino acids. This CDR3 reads CASSVGLYLGGSTGELFF. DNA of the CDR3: TGTGCCAGCAGCGTGGGCCTCTATTTGGGGGGAAGCACCGGGGAGCTGTTTTTT.

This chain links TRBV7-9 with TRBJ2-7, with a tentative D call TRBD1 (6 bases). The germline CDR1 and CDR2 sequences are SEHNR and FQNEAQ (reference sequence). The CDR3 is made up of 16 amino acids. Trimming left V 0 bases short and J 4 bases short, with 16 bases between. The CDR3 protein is CASSLAIFQGRYEQYF. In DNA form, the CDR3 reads TGTGCCAGCAGCTTAGCGATCTTTCAGGGGCGGTACGAGCAGTACTTC. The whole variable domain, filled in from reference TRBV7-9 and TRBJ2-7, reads DTGVSQNPRHKITKRGQNVTFRCDPISEHNRLYWYRQTLGQGPEFLTYFQNEAQLEKSRLLSDRFSAERPKGSFSTLEIQRTEQGDSAMYLCASSLAIFQGRYEQYFGPGTRLTVT.

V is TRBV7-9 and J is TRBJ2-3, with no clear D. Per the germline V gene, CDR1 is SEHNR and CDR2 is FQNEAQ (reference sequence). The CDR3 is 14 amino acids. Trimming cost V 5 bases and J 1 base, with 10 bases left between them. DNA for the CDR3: TGTGCCAGCAGCCATTCATCTCGCACAGATACGCAGTATTTT. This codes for CASSHSSRTDTQYF.

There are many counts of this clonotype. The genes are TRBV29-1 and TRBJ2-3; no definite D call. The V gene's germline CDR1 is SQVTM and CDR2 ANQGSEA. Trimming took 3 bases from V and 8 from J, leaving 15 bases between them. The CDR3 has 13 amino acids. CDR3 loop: CSVDPPPGGTQYF. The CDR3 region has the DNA TGCAGCGTTGACCCCCCGCCGGGTGGTACGCAGTATTTT.

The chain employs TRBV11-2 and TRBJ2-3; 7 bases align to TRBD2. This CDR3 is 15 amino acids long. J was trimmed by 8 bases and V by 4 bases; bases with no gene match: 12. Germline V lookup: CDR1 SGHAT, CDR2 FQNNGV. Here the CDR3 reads CASSSLAGSRGTQYF. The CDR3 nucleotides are TGTGCCAGCAGCTCCTTAGCGGGCTCAAGGGGTACGCAGTATTTT.